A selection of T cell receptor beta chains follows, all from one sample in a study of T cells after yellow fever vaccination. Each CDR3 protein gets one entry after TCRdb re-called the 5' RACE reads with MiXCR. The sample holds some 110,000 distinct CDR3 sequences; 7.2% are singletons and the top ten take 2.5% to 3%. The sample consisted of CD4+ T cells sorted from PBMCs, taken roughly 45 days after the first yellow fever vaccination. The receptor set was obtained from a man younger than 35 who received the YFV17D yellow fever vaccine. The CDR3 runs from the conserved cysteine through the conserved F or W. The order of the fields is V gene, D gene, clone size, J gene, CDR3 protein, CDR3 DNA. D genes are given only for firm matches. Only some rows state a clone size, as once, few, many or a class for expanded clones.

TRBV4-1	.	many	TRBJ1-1	CASSQQERAFF	TGCGCCAGCAGCCAACAGGAGAGGGCTTTCTTT
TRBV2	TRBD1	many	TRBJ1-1	CASSMTGGSGNTEAFF	TGTGCCAGCAGTATGACAGGGGGCTCGGGGAACACTGAAGCTTTCTTT
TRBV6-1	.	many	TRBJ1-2	CASSEGFNYGYTF	TGTGCCAGCAGTGAGGGGTTTAACTATGGCTACACCTTC
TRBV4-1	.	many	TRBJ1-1	CASSHWPRNAEAFF	TGCGCCAGCAGCCATTGGCCCCGGAACGCTGAAGCTTTCTTT
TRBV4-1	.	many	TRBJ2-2	CASSQVGRTGELFF	TGCGCCAGCAGCCAAGTAGGTCGGACCGGGGAGCTGTTTTTT
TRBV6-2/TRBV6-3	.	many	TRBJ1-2	CASSYFKDGARGYTF	TGTGCCAGCAGTTACTTTAAGGACGGAGCTCGGGGCTACACCTTC
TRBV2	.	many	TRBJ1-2	CASSESPGGYYGYTF	TGTGCCAGCAGTGAATCGCCGGGCGGCTACTATGGCTACACCTTC
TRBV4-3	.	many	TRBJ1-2	CASSQERAGPYGYTF	TGCGCCAGCAGCCAAGAAAGAGCAGGCCCATATGGCTACACCTTC
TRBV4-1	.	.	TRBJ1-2	CASSGPGRGGYTF	TGCGCCAGCTCGGGACCAGGGAGAGGCGGCTACACCTTC
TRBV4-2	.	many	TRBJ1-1	CASSRLGVQANTEAFF	TGTGCCAGCAGCAGACTAGGGGTCCAGGCGAACACTGAAGCTTTCTTT
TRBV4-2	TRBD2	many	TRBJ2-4	CASSQASGGAFAKNIQYF	TGTGCCAGCAGCCAAGCTAGCGGGGGGGCCTTTGCCAAAAACATTCAGTACTTC
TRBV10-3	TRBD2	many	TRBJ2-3	CAISESIFTGGNTDTQYF	TGTGCCATCAGTGAGTCGATTTTCACGGGGGGGAACACAGATACGCAGTATTTT
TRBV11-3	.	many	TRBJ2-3	CASSFDTGDTQYF	TGTGCCAGCAGCTTCGACACAGGGGATACGCAGTATTTT
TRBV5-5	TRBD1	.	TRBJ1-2	CASSLRTGESGYTF	TGTGCCAGCAGCCTTCGGACAGGGGAGAGTGGCTACACCTTC
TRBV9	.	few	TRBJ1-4	CASSVDRGRTNEKLFF	TGTGCCAGCAGCGTAGATCGGGGACGCACTAATGAAAAACTGTTTTTT
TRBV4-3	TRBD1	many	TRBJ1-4	CASSLNGQGRVPNEKLFF	TGCGCCAGCAGCCTTAACGGACAGGGTCGGGTGCCTAATGAAAAACTGTTTTTT
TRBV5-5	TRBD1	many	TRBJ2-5	CASSLVGQGHETQYF	TGTGCCAGCAGCTTGGTGGGACAGGGACACGAGACCCAGTACTTC
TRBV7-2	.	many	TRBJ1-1	CASSLAIGTYTEAFF	TGTGCCAGCAGCTTAGCGATAGGGACTTACACTGAAGCTTTCTTT
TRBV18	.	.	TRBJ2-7	CASSRDLYHEQYF	TGTGCCAGCTCGCGGGACTTGTACCACGAGCAGTACTTC
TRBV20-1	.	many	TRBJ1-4	CSVLKGDEEKLFF	TGCAGTGTTCTTAAGGGGGACGAAGAAAAACTGTTTTTT
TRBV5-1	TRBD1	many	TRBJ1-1	CASSLEGTGNTEAFF	TGCGCCAGCAGCTTGGAGGGGACAGGGAACACTGAAGCTTTCTTT
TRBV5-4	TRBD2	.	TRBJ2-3	CASSSLGGADADTQYF	TGTGCCAGCAGCTCCCTCGGGGGGGCTGATGCAGATACGCAGTATTTT
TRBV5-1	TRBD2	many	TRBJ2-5	CASSQLAEQETQYF	TGCGCCAGCAGCCAGCTAGCGGAGCAAGAGACCCAGTACTTC
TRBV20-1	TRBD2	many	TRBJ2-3	CSARTSGGTDTQYF	TGCAGTGCTAGGACTAGCGGGGGAACAGATACGCAGTATTTT
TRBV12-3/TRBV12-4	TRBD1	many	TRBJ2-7	CASSLGTGVLEQYF	TGTGCCAGCAGTTTGGGGACAGGAGTTCTCGAGCAGTACTTC
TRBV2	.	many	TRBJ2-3	CASRGVKGGTDTQYF	TGTGCCAGCAGGGGCGTAAAGGGGGGCACAGATACGCAGTATTTT
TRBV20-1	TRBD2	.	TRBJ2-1	CSAVSSGGANEQFF	TGCAGTGCCGTGTCTAGCGGGGGGGCAAATGAGCAGTTCTTC
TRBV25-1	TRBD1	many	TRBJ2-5	CASSAGTGRPNGETQYF	TGTGCCAGCAGTGCAGGGACAGGGAGACCAAACGGGGAGACCCAGTACTTC
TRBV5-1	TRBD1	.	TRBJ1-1	CASSLLDRGLNTEAFF	TGCGCCAGCAGCTTGTTGGACAGGGGGCTTAACACTGAAGCTTTCTTT
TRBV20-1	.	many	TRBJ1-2	CSASRSGNYGYTF	TGCAGTGCTAGTAGGTCAGGGAACTATGGCTACACCTTC
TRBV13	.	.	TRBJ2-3	CASSQPKRGTDTQYF	TGTGCCAGCAGTCAGCCCAAGCGGGGCACAGATACGCAGTATTTT
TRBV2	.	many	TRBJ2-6	CASNRVGGANVLTF	TGTGCCAGCAACCGGGTTGGAGGGGCCAACGTCCTGACTTTC
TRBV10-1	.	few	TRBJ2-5	CASSEGSKETQYF	TGCGCCAGCAGTGAAGGGTCGAAGGAGACCCAGTACTTC
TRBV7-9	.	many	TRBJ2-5	CASSLGVGSGAQYF	TGTGCCAGCAGCTTGGGGGTCGGCTCGGGGGCCCAGTACTTC
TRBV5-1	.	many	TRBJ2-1	CASTRRGQLSYNEQFF	TGCGCCAGCACGAGGAGGGGACAACTCTCCTACAATGAGCAGTTCTTC
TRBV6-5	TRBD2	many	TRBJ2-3	CASRAALAGPTDTQYF	TGTGCCAGCAGAGCCGCCCTAGCGGGTCCCACAGATACGCAGTATTTT
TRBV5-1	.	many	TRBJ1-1	CASRTMHTNTEAFF	TGCGCCAGCAGAACCATGCACACGAACACTGAAGCTTTCTTT
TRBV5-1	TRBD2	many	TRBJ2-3	CASSLSGGSTDTQYF	TGCGCCAGCAGCCTAAGCGGGGGAAGCACAGATACGCAGTATTTT
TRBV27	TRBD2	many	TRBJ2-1	CASSLDLAAYNEQFF	TGTGCCAGCAGTTTAGATCTAGCGGCGTACAATGAGCAGTTCTTC
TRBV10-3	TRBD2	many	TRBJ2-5	CAISWTSEETQYF	TGTGCCATCAGTTGGACTAGCGAAGAGACCCAGTACTTC
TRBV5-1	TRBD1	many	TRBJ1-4	CASSLAGTGEEKLFF	TGCGCCAGCAGCTTGGCCGGGACAGGGGAGGAAAAACTGTTTTTT
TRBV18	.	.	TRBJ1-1	CASSPVPGASNTEAFF	TGTGCCAGCTCACCAGTTCCGGGGGCGTCGAACACTGAAGCTTTCTTT
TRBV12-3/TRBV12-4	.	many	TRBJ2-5	CASNTGLGTQYF	TGTGCCAGCAATACAGGTTTAGGGACCCAGTACTTC
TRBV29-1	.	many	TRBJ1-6	CSVEIGSNSPLHF	TGCAGCGTTGAAATCGGCAGCAATTCACCCCTCCACTTT
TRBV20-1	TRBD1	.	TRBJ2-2	CSAQGARNTGELFF	TGCAGTGCCCAGGGGGCGCGGAACACCGGGGAGCTGTTTTTT
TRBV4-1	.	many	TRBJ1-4	CASSIRAGATNEKLFF	TGCGCCAGCAGCATTCGTGCGGGAGCAACTAATGAAAAACTGTTTTTT